These 20 T cell receptor beta chains came from one sample sequenced in a study of blood T cell repertoires in COVID-19. Measured with immunoSEQ multiplex PCR; TCRdb has only the in-frame clones, and not every one. The repertoire holds 150,000 to 250,000 clones, with about nine tenths as singletons. Sample: PBMCs or T cells enriched from blood (not recorded which). The source is a woman aged 25 to 45 who had recovered from COVID-19.

This chain uses TRBV20-1 with TRBJ1-1; a possible D gene is TRBD1 (5 bases). CDR1 and CDR2 (germline): DFQATT, SNEGSKA (reference sequence). Trimming took off 3 bases at V and 0 bases at J, with 17 bases between the two ends. The CDR3 runs 16 residues. In nucleotides, the CDR3 is TGCAGTGCTAGTGCCGGCGTGACAGTGCTGAACACTGAAGCTTTCTTT. Translation: CSASAGVTVLNTEAFF.

The V gene is TRBV9, the J gene TRBJ1-1, with D possibly TRBD1 on 5 matching bases. The CDR3 extends over 17 amino acids. Germline CDR1 and CDR2: SGDLS and YYNGEE. Trimming pared 1 base from V and 1 base from J, leaving 17 bases between. This chain's CDR3 is CASSVNPSGFWNTEAFF. In DNA, the CDR3 is TGTGCCAGCAGCGTAAATCCCTCAGGGTTTTGGAACACTGAAGCTTTCTTT.

The rearrangement uses TRBV25-1 and TRBJ1-6; D remains ambiguous. There are 16 residues in the CDR3. The germline V and J ends were trimmed by 2 bases and 4 bases, with 12 bases remaining between them. Germline V gene data show CDR1 as MGHDK and CDR2 as SYGVNS. The CDR3 DNA reads as TGTGCCAGCAGTGAAGATACATCAGGTTATAATTCACCCCTCCACTTT. It specifies CASSEDTSGYNSPLHF.

The chain couples TRBV12-3 or TRBV12-4 to TRBJ2-7; a possible D gene is TRBD1 (6 bases). The CDR3 is made up of 12 amino acids. V dropped 7 bases and J dropped 5 bases, with 12 bases sitting between them. The CDR3, as DNA: TGTGCCAGCAAGGGACAATCCAACGAGCAGTACTTC. Translation: CASKGQSNEQYF.

The chain has TRBV5-5 and TRBJ1-5; possible D gene TRBD1, 5 bases. The V and J ends lost 0 bases and 1 base respectively, with 11 bases between them. Germline CDR1 is SGHKS and CDR2 is YYEKEE (reference sequence). CDR3 length: 16 amino acids. CDR3 loop: CASSLGGRGSNQPQHF. The CDR3 DNA is TGTGCCAGCAGCTTGGGGGGCCGGGGGAGCAATCAGCCCCAGCATTTT.

J is TRBJ1-5 and V is TRBV30; D gene ambiguous. Germline CDR1 GTSNPN, CDR2 SVGIG (reference sequence). Trimming took off 0 bases at V and 0 bases at J, with 6 bases between the two ends. The CDR3 has 14 residues. The CDR3 spells CAWSVEVSNQPQHF. In DNA, the CDR3 is TGTGCCTGGAGTGTCGAGGTTAGCAATCAGCCCCAGCATTTT.

The V and J genes are TRBV6-2 or TRBV6-3 and TRBJ2-3, with D possibly being TRBD2 (6 bases). The germline V gene encodes CDR1 MNHEY and CDR2 SVGEGT. Between the trimmed V and J ends, which lost 2 bases and 6 bases, there was a span of 24 bases. The CDR3 runs to 18 residues. Here the CDR3 DNA reads TGTGCCAGCAGTTACCTACCGCCCGGGACTCGAGAGGGGGATACGCAGTATTTT. Protein product: CASSYLPPGTREGDTQYF.

The CDR3 DNA is TGTGCCAGCAGCTCCTTAGCGGGATTGGCCGGGGAGCTGTTTTTT. Its protein is CASSSLAGLAGELFF. This chain links TRBV5-4 with TRBJ2-2; 8 nucleotides match TRBD2. V lost 3 bases, J lost 6 bases, and 7 bases stayed unmatched. The CDR3 has 15 amino acids. Germline values: CDR1 SGHNT, CDR2 YYREEE (reference sequence).

J is TRBJ2-7 and V is TRBV19; TRBD2 matches 9 bases. The CDR3 totals 14 residues. CDR1 is LNHDA, CDR2 SQIVND, per germline (reference sequence). V was pared by 4 bases and J by 4 bases, with 5 bases of the junction left unmatched. For the CDR3, the DNA is TGTGCCAGTAGTAAGGCTAGCGGGGCTTACGAGCAGTACTTC. It codes for CASSKASGAYEQYF.

The V and J genes are TRBV3-1 (or the pseudogene TRBV3-2) and TRBJ1-1; D gene unclear. Trimming shortened V by 3 bases and J by 3 bases, and 14 bases separated the two germline ends. Germline lookup yields CDR1 LGHDT and CDR2 YNNKEL (reference sequence). CDR3 length equals 15 residues. The CDR3 region has the DNA TGTGCCAGCAGCCAGGGAGGAGGGCTGGACACTGAAGCTTTCTTT. Protein: CASSQGGGLDTEAFF.

This clone was seen once. The chain uses TRBV16 and TRBJ2-7; 9 bases match TRBD1. The CDR3 contains 14 residues. CDR1 is KGHSY, CDR2 FQNENV, per germline. V trimming: 6 bases; J trimming: 4 bases; junction bases outside the gene matches: 7. CDR3 coding DNA: TGTGCCAGCAGTCAGGACAGGGGACAGTACGAGCAGTACTTC. Protein sequence: CASSQDRGQYEQYF.

This sequence joins TRBV9 and TRBJ1-2; a possible D gene is TRBD1 (6 bases). The CDR3 has 15 amino acids. Between the trimmed V and J ends, which lost 3 bases and 1 base, there was a span of 13 bases. Germline V gene lookup returns CDR1 SGDLS and CDR2 YYNGEE. The CDR3 DNA is TGTGCCAGCAGCGCCTTGGGGGCGAATAACTATGGCTACACCTTC. Translated, it gives CASSALGANNYGYTF.

The chain combines TRBV5-4 with TRBJ2-4; no reliable D call. This CDR3 spans 13 amino acids. V shed 4 bases and J shed 0 bases, with 5 bases lying between them. Germline V lookup: CDR1 SGHNT, CDR2 YYREEE (reference sequence). CDR3 coding DNA: TGTGCCAGCAGCATGAGAGCCAAAAACATTCAGTACTTC. The encoded protein is CASSMRAKNIQYF.

This clone has a single count. The J gene is TRBJ2-1, the V gene TRBV19; TRBD2 matches 12 bases. Losses at the gene ends were 6 bases for V and 4 bases for J; bases not matched to a gene: 10. The CDR3 runs 17 residues. Germline V gene data show CDR1 as LNHDA and CDR2 as SQIVND (reference sequence). CDR3 loop: CASRTQSSGGAYNEQFF. As DNA, the CDR3 is TGTGCCAGTAGAACCCAGTCTAGCGGGGGGGCGTACAATGAGCAGTTCTTC. The full variable domain, in which reference TRBV19 and TRBJ2-1 provide the parts outside the CDR3, is DGGITQSPKYLFRKEGQNVTLSCEQNLNHDAMYWYRQDPGQGLRLIYYSQIVNDFQKGDIAEGYSVSREKKESFPLTVTSAQKNPTAFYLCASRTQSSGGAYNEQFFGPGTRLTVL.

V gene TRBV28 combines with J gene TRBJ2-7, with D perhaps matching TRBD1 (6 bases). The ends were cut back, 1 base at V and 5 bases at J, with 12 bases in the middle. The CDR3 is 14 residues long. Germline V CDR1 and CDR2: MDHEN, SYDVKM. The CDR3 region is CASSLSGRGHEQYF. The DNA for the CDR3 is TGTGCCAGCAGTTTATCGGGCAGGGGCCACGAGCAGTACTTC.

This sequence joins TRBV7-8 and TRBJ1-1, with D unresolved. Germline CDR1 and CDR2: SGHVS and FQNEAQ. The CDR3 consists of 13 residues. V was trimmed by 6 bases and J by 1 base, leaving 9 bases between them. The CDR3 reads CASRVTGNTEAFF. The CDR3 nucleotides are TGTGCCAGCAGGGTGACGGGGAACACTGAAGCTTTCTTT.

The V call is TRBV2, the J call TRBJ1-5; D is uncertain. V dropped 5 bases and J dropped 2 bases, with 13 bases sitting between them. This CDR3 contains 15 residues. Looked up from germline, CDR1 is SNHLY and CDR2 is FYNNEI. The CDR3 DNA reads as TGTGCCAGCAGTTCCAATTCGGTCCGCAATCAGCCCCAGCATTTT. Translating gives CASSSNSVRNQPQHF. The full variable domain, its missing parts supplied by reference TRBV2 and TRBJ1-5, is EPEVTQTPSHQVTQMGQEVILRCVPISNHLYFYWYRQILGQKVEFLVSFYNNEISEKSEIFDDQFSVERPDGSNFTLKIRSTKLEDSAMYFCASSSNSVRNQPQHFGDGTRLSIL.

This clone appeared a few times. This chain uses TRBV2 with TRBJ1-2; TRBD1 matches 9 bases. The V gene end was trimmed by 0 bases and the J gene end by 4 bases; junction bases not matched to a gene: 3. There are 15 residues in the CDR3. CDR1 SNHLY and CDR2 FYNNEI come from the germline V gene. This CDR3 reads CASSEAGQGIYGYTF. The CDR3 coding sequence is TGTGCCAGCAGTGAAGCGGGACAGGGAATCTATGGCTACACCTTC.

The chain links TRBV4-1 to TRBJ1-5, with 9 nucleotides matching TRBD1. This CDR3 is 15 amino acids long. Germline loops: CDR1 MGHRA, CDR2 YSYEKL. J gave up 9 bases and V 2 bases, and 8 bases lay outside the gene matches. In DNA, the CDR3 is TGCGCCAGCAGCCAACTGGACAGGGGACAGGGGCCCCAGCATTTT. Protein product: CASSQLDRGQGPQHF.

The J gene is TRBJ1-1, the V gene TRBV24-1; D is perhaps TRBD1 (5 bases). V was shortened by 3 bases and J by 3 bases, with 16 bases between the two germline ends. Germline CDR1 and CDR2: KGHDR and SFDVKD. This CDR3 spans 16 amino acids. Here the CDR3 DNA reads TGTGCCACCAGTGATCTTCAGGGCCGTTCGGACACTGAAGCTTTCTTT. This encodes CATSDLQGRSDTEAFF.